The present TCR beta chain was sequenced within a study of cytomegalovirus exposure and HLA in healthy donors. General study findings and limits: According to an earlier analysis, most TCR beta V segments yielded productive rearrangements about 90% or about 30% of the time. Approximately 160 TCR beta chains were listed as cytomegalovirus-associated.

Amplification used 60 Vbeta primers and 13 Jbeta primers. Assay used: immunoSEQ multiplex PCR; TCRdb lists only in-frame clones, some missing. The sample totals 100,000 to 150,000 clones. Of note for this clone: The target antigen is unknown.

CDR1 and CDR2 (germline): SGDLS, YYNGEE. V dropped 3 bases and J dropped 2 bases, with 11 bases sitting between them. The length of the CDR3 is 14 residues. The TCR was taken from a man aged 18 to 30 in good health and CMV-seronegative. V usage is TRBV9 and J usage is TRBJ2-5; a possible D gene is TRBD1 (5 bases). Source material: PBMCs. CDR3 loop: CASSAYPGQETQYF. The CDR3 coding sequence is TGTGCCAGCAGCGCGTATCCAGGGCAAGAGACCCAGTACTTC.